Sequencing of this T cell receptor beta chain was carried out in a study of T cell repertoires in aging, cancer and after chemotherapy. The template was genomic DNA from peripheral blood, not RNA. TRB rearrangements spanning V, D and J were amplified using mixed TRB-A/B primers. TCRdb re-derived calls from the multiplex PCR reads in MiXCR, one entry per CDR3 protein. The table has under 15,000 distinct CDR3 sequences, 21% seen once. The sequencing sample was made of blood. The clonotype comes from a human donor in good health.

For the CDR3, the DNA is TGTGCCAGCAGCTTAACTAGGGGAGGTACGCAGTATTTT. This codes for CASSLTRGGTQYF. The chain uses TRBV7-3 and TRBJ2-3, with D possibly matching TRBD2 (6 bases). Trimming pared 0 bases from V and 8 bases from J, leaving 9 bases between. This CDR3 is 13 amino acids long. CDR1 and CDR2 (germline): SGHTA, FQGTGA.